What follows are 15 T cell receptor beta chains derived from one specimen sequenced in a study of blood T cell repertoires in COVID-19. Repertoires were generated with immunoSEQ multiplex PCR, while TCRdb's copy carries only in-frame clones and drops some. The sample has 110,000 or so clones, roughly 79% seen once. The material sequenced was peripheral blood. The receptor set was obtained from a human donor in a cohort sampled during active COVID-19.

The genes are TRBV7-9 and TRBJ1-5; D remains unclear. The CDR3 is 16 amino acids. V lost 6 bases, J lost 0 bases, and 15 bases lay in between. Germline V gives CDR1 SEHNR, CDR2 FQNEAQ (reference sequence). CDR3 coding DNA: TGTGCCAGCAGTCCCGGACTGGAAGATAGCAATCAGCCCCAGCATTTT. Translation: CASSPGLEDSNQPQHF.

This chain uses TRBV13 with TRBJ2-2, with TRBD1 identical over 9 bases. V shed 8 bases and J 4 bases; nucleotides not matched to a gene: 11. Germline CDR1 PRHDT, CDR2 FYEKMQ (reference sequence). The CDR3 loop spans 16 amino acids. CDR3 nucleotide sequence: TGTGCCAGCGGAGCTGCGGGACAGGGTATCACCGGGGAGCTGTTTTTT. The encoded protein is CASGAAGQGITGELFF.

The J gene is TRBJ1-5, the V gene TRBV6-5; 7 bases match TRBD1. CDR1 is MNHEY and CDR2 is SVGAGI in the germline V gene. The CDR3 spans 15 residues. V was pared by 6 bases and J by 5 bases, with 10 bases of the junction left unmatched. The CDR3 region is CASSRQGESHQPQHF. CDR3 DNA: TGTGCCAGCAGCCGACAGGGAGAAAGCCATCAGCCCCAGCATTTT.

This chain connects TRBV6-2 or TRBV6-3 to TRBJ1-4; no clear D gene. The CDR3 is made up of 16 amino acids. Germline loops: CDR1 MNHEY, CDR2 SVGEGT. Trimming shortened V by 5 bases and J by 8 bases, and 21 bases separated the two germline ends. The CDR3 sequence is CASSDRADLRGEKLFF. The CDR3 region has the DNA TGTGCCAGCAGTGACCGGGCCGACCTTCGAGGGGAAAAACTGTTTTTT.

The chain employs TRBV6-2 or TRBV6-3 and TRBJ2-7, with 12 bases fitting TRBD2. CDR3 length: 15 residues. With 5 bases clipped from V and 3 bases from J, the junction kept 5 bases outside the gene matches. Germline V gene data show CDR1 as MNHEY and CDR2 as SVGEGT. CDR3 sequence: CASSLGLAGIYEQYF. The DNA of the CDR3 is TGTGCCAGCAGTCTAGGACTAGCGGGAATCTACGAGCAGTACTTC.

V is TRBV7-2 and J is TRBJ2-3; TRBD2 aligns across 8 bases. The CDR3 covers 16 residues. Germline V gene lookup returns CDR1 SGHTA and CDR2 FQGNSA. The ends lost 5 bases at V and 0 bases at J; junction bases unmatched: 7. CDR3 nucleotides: TGTGCCAGCAGCCCTGCCGGGACTAGGAGCACAGATACGCAGTATTTT. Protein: CASSPAGTRSTDTQYF.

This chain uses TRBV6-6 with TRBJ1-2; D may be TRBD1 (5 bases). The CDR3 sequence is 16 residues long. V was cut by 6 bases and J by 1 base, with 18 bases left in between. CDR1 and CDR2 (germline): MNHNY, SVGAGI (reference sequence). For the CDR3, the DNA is TGTGCCAGCAGCCCCTCGCAGGGTAGCGGTAACTATGGCTACACCTTC. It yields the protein CASSPSQGSGNYGYTF.

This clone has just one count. In DNA form, the CDR3 reads TGTGCCAGCAGTTTTCGTCGGGCTAGCGGGAGGGTGGGCAATGAGCAGTTCTTC. Translated, it gives CASSFRRASGRVGNEQFF. The chain uses TRBV28 and TRBJ2-1; the match to TRBD2 covers 12 bases. V shed 3 bases, J shed 6 bases, and the junction held 12 bases outside the gene matches. The CDR3 is made up of 18 amino acids. CDR1 and CDR2 from the germline V gene are MDHEN and SYDVKM.

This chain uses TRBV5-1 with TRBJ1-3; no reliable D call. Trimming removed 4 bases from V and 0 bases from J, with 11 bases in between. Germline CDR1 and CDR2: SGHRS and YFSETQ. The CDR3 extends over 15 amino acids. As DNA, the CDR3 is TGCGCCAGCAGCCCGCAGGATCACTCTGGAAACACCATATATTTT. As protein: CASSPQDHSGNTIYF. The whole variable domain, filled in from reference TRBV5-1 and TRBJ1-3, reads KAGVTQTPRYLIKTRGQQVTLSCSPISGHRSVSWYQQTPGQGLQFLFEYFSETQRNKGNFPGRFSGRQFSNSRSEMNVSTLELGDSALYLCASSPQDHSGNTIYFGEGSWLTVV.

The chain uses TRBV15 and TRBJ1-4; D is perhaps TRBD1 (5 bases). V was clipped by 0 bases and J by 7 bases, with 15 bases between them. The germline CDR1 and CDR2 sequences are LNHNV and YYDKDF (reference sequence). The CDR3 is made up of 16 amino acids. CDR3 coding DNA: TGTGCCACCAGCAGAGATCGTCCAGGGTCAGGTGAAAAACTGTTTTTT. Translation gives CATSRDRPGSGEKLFF.

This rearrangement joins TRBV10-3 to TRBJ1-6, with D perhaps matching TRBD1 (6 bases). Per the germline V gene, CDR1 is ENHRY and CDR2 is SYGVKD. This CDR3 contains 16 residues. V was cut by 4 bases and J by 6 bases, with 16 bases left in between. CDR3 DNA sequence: TGTGCCATCAGTGGCCGAGCAGGGGACCGTAATTCACCCCTCCACTTT. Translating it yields CAISGRAGDRNSPLHF.

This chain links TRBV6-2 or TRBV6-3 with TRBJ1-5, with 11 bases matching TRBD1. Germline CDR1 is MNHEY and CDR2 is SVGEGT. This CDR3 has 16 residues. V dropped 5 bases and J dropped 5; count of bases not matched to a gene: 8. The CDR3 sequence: CASSDGTGGLDQPQHF. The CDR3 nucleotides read TGTGCCAGCAGTGATGGGACAGGGGGATTGGATCAGCCCCAGCATTTT.

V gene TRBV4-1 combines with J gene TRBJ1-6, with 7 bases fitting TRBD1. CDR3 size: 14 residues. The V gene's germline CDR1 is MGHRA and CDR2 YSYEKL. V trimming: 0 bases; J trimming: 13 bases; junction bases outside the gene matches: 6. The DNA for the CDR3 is TGCGCCAGCAGCCAAGAGGAGACAGGGACCCCCCTCCACTTT. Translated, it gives CASSQEETGTPLHF.

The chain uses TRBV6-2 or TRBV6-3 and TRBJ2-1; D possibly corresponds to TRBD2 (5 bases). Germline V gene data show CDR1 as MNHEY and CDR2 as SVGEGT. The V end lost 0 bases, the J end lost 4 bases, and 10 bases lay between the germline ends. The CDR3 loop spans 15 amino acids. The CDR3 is CASSYSAAVYNEQFF. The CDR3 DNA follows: TGTGCCAGCAGTTACTCAGCGGCGGTTTACAATGAGCAGTTCTTC.

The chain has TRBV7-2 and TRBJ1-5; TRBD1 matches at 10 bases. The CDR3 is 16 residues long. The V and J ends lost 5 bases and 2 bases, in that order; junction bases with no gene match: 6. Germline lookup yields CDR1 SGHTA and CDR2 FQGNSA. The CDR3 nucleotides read TGTGCCAGCAGCCATCGGGACAGGGGTGGCAATCAGCCCCAGCATTTT. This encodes CASSHRDRGGNQPQHF.